These 25 T cell receptor beta chains originate from one sample sequenced in a study of post-analysis software for immune sequencing data. Study-level findings and limits: Four or five TRBV segments, TRBV5-6, TRBV5-1 and TRBV20-1 among them, were found more frequent in patients than controls.

These receptors have no identified antigens. Unique molecular identifiers were present in the TCR beta cDNA libraries. Each CDR3 protein gets one entry after TCRdb re-called the PCR reads with MiXCR. This sample yields hundreds of thousands of distinct CDR3 sequences, of which about 57% are seen a single time; approximately 4.5% belongs to the top ten. Sequencing was done on a sample of blood. Receptors originate from a girl under 18 with multiple sclerosis.

The gene calls are TRBV2 and TRBJ2-3, with TRBD2 as a possible D gene (6 bases). This CDR3 region has 18 residues. V lost 3 bases and J 2 bases, leaving 21 bases between the germline ends. Germline assignment: CDR1 SNHLY and CDR2 FYNNEI. The CDR3 DNA is TGTGCCAGCAGTGATTCCTTGGACCCCGGAGGGGTCACAGATACGCAGTATTTT. Translation gives CASSDSLDPGGVTDTQYF. The variable domain in full, completed from reference TRBV2 and TRBJ2-3, reads EPEVTQTPSHQVTQMGQEVILRCVPISNHLYFYWYRQILGQKVEFLVSFYNNEISEKSEIFDDQFSVERPDGSNFTLKIRSTKLEDSAMYFCASSDSLDPGGVTDTQYFGPGTRLTVL.

This sequence joins TRBV7-9 and TRBJ2-5; D gene uncertain. V lost 4 bases and J lost 1, with 10 bases in between. CDR3 length: 14 amino acids. Germline-derived CDR1 and CDR2 are SEHNR and FQNEAQ (reference sequence). The CDR3 DNA is TGTGCCAGCAGCTCATCCTCCTTCCAAGAGACCCAGTACTTC. Its translation is CASSSSSFQETQYF. The full variable domain, rest sourced from reference TRBV7-9 and TRBJ2-5, is DTGVSQNPRHKITKRGQNVTFRCDPISEHNRLYWYRQTLGQGPEFLTYFQNEAQLEKSRLLSDRFSAERPKGSFSTLEIQRTEQGDSAMYLCASSSSSFQETQYFGPGTRLLVL.

The chain links TRBV19 to TRBJ1-2; TRBD1 matches 7 bases. Trimming at V came to 10 bases and at J to 8 bases, leaving 7 bases not matched to a gene. The CDR3 totals 11 residues. Germline V gives CDR1 LNHDA, CDR2 SQIVND (reference sequence). CDR3 amino acids: CAMATGNGYTF. For the CDR3, the DNA is TGTGCCATGGCGACAGGGAACGGCTACACCTTC.

This clonotype was counted a few times. The chain links TRBV5-6 to TRBJ1-2; 7 bases fit TRBD1. Trimming took 3 bases from V and 8 from J; bases not matched to a gene: 7. The CDR3 is made up of 13 amino acids. Germline V gene lookup returns CDR1 SGHDT and CDR2 YYEEEE. This chain's CDR3 is CASSSNRGGGYTF. CDR3 bases: TGTGCCAGCAGCTCCAACAGGGGAGGAGGCTACACCTTC.

This rearrangement joins TRBV20-1 to TRBJ1-2, with TRBD1 as a possible D gene (5 bases). V was clipped by 0 bases and J by 7 bases, with 15 bases between them. The CDR3 has 14 amino acids. Germline lookup yields CDR1 DFQATT and CDR2 SNEGSKA (reference sequence). CDR3 DNA sequence: TGCAGTGCTAGAGAGTCCGGGGACCTTAGTGGCTACACCTTC. Protein product: CSARESGDLSGYTF.

This clonotype was recorded once. This chain links TRBV7-8 with TRBJ2-5; 7 bases fit TRBD2. Germline CDR1 is SGHVS and CDR2 is FQNEAQ. V lost 5 bases, J lost 7 bases, and 10 bases stayed unmatched. This CDR3 has 14 amino acids. The CDR3 region has the DNA TGTGCCAGCAGCCTCGCTAGCGGAGCAGGGACCCAGTACTTC. The encoded protein is CASSLASGAGTQYF.

Only a few counts were recorded for this clonotype. This chain connects TRBV7-9 to TRBJ1-1; TRBD1 might be the D (6 bases). V lost 6 bases and J lost 4, with 15 bases in between. CDR1 is SEHNR and CDR2 is FQNEAQ in the germline V gene (reference sequence). This CDR3 has 14 residues. CDR3 DNA: TGTGCCAGCAGGCGGGACACCTCGGGCACTGAAGCTTTCTTT. This sequence encodes CASRRDTSGTEAFF.

This chain connects TRBV5-1 to TRBJ2-5; the match to TRBD2 covers 7 bases. The V and J ends lost 3 bases and 2 bases, in that order; junction bases with no gene match: 10. The CDR3 runs to 16 residues. Germline CDR1 SGHRS, CDR2 YFSETQ. This CDR3 is CASSSYPGLIQETQYF. CDR3 coding DNA: TGCGCCAGCAGCTCCTACCCGGGACTAATACAAGAGACCCAGTACTTC. The complete variable domain, with remaining parts taken from reference TRBV5-1 and TRBJ2-5, reads KAGVTQTPRYLIKTRGQQVTLSCSPISGHRSVSWYQQTPGQGLQFLFEYFSETQRNKGNFPGRFSGRQFSNSRSEMNVSTLELGDSALYLCASSSYPGLIQETQYFGPGTRLLVL.

This clonotype was observed a handful of times. The chain joins TRBV12-5 to TRBJ2-7; D unclear. The CDR3 runs 15 residues. Trimming shortened V by 6 bases and J by 0 bases, and 15 bases separated the two germline ends. Per the germline V gene, CDR1 is LGHNT and CDR2 is FRNRAP. The CDR3 bases are TGTGCTAGTGGCCTGTCCCCAAGTTCCTCCTACGAGCAGTACTTC. This encodes CASGLSPSSSYEQYF.

This clonotype was counted between two and nine times. The chain couples TRBV29-1 to TRBJ2-1; 11 positions agree with TRBD2. Losses at the gene ends were 6 bases for V and 3 bases for J; bases not matched to a gene: 10. The CDR3 length is 16 residues. The germline CDR1 and CDR2 sequences are SQVTM and ANQGSEA. The CDR3 region is CSVESSGRAIYNEQFF. The DNA for the CDR3 is TGCAGCGTCGAGAGTAGCGGGAGGGCGATCTACAATGAGCAGTTCTTC.

The gene calls are TRBV6-2 or TRBV6-3 and TRBJ1-2; 9 bases match TRBD1. Germline V gene sequence: CDR1 MNHEY, CDR2 SVGEGT. Unmatched junction bases numbered 8, after V lost 6 bases and J lost 3 bases. CDR3 length equals 15 residues. CDR3 in DNA: TGTGCCAGCAGAGACTACAGGGGGCGCGACTATGGCTACACCTTC. Translated, it gives CASRDYRGRDYGYTF.

The chain joins TRBV5-1 to TRBJ2-7, with 7 bases aligning to TRBD1. Germline V gene data show CDR1 as SGHRS and CDR2 as YFSETQ. With V trimmed by 3 bases and J by 2 bases, 5 bases remained unmatched. CDR3 size: 14 residues. The CDR3, as DNA: TGCGCCAGCAGCTCGACAGGGTTGACCTACGAGCAGTACTTC. Translating gives CASSSTGLTYEQYF.

The chain uses TRBV5-1 and TRBJ1-5; D is possibly TRBD1 (5 bases). Per the germline V gene, CDR1 is SGHRS and CDR2 is YFSETQ. Trimming took off 1 base at V and 2 bases at J, with 10 bases between the two ends. The CDR3 extends over 15 amino acids. The CDR3 here is CASSLYTGGNQPQHF. The CDR3 DNA reads TGCGCCAGCAGCTTGTATACGGGGGGCAATCAGCCCCAGCATTTT.

V is TRBV6-5 and J is TRBJ1-4; D is undetermined. Between the trimmed V and J ends, which lost 1 base and 2 bases, there was a span of 8 bases. CDR1 is MNHEY and CDR2 is SVGAGI in the germline V gene. The CDR3 contains 15 residues. The CDR3 DNA sequence: TGTGCCAGCAGTTACTTGCCACGCACTAATGAAAAACTGTTTTTT. Translated, it gives CASSYLPRTNEKLFF.

The V call is TRBV5-1, the J call TRBJ1-2, with D unresolved. CDR1 SGHRS and CDR2 YFSETQ come from the germline V gene. Trimming cost V 4 bases and J 4 bases, with 8 bases left between them. The CDR3 loop spans 12 amino acids. This CDR3 reads CASSTDFYGYTF. The CDR3 DNA is TGCGCCAGCAGCACGGACTTCTATGGCTACACCTTC.

This clonotype was counted only a few times. V usage is TRBV27 and J usage is TRBJ2-5; 7 bases are shared with TRBD1. The CDR3 covers 15 residues. V lost 6 bases, J lost 5 bases, and 12 bases stayed unmatched. Germline CDR1 MNHEY, CDR2 SMNVEV (reference sequence). CDR3 sequence (DNA): TGTGCCAGCAGCCCCACCCAGGGGGTCTACGAGACCCAGTACTTC. It yields the protein CASSPTQGVYETQYF.

The J gene is TRBJ2-1, the V gene TRBV29-1; the D call may be TRBD1 or TRBD2 (5 bases each). Germline assignment: CDR1 SQVTM and CDR2 ANQGSEA. V was pared by 7 bases and J by 4 bases, with 14 bases between. This CDR3 spans 13 amino acids. As DNA, the CDR3 is TGCAGCGGCGCCGGGACCCCGTACAATGAGCAGTTCTTC. It is translated as CSGAGTPYNEQFF.

This chain joins TRBV20-1 and TRBJ2-4; D might be TRBD2 (5 bases). Looked up from germline, CDR1 is DFQATT and CDR2 is SNEGSKA (reference sequence). Trimming left V 6 bases short and J 0 bases short, with 15 bases between. The CDR3 consists of 15 residues. CDR3 nucleotide sequence: TGCAGTGCCCAACCCCCCGGGATAGCCAAAAACATTCAGTACTTC. Residues: CSAQPPGIAKNIQYF.

V and J are TRBV28 and TRBJ2-3; maybe TRBD2 (7 bases). The CDR3 covers 15 residues. V lost 5 bases and J 2 bases, leaving 14 bases between the germline ends. CDR1 and CDR2 from the germline V gene are MDHEN and SYDVKM. This CDR3 reads CASSGGGLVTDTQYF. CDR3 bases: TGTGCCAGCAGTGGGGGGGGGCTTGTCACAGATACGCAGTATTTT.

The chain couples TRBV12-5 to TRBJ2-4; D uncertain. The CDR3 totals 14 residues. V was shortened by 0 bases and J by 7 bases, with 10 bases between the two germline ends. Germline values: CDR1 LGHNT, CDR2 FRNRAP. The CDR3 reads CASGLVLGGNIQYF. CDR3 nucleotides: TGTGCTAGTGGTTTGGTACTGGGCGGTAACATTCAGTACTTC.

The chain has TRBV12-5 and TRBJ2-7, with 7 bases lining up with TRBD2. Germline V gives CDR1 LGHNT, CDR2 FRNRAP. This CDR3 region has 13 residues. After removal of 9 bases from V and 2 bases from J, the junction contained 7 bases not matched to a gene. The CDR3 coding sequence is TGTGCTAGGGGTACCGGACTAGCCTACGAGCAGTACTTC. Protein sequence: CARGTGLAYEQYF.

There are a few counts of this clonotype. The CDR3 region is CASSLSRGGANVLTF. DNA of the CDR3: TGTGCCAGCAGTTTGTCAAGGGGTGGGGCCAACGTCCTGACTTTC. This sequence joins TRBV12-3 or TRBV12-4 and TRBJ2-6, with D possibly TRBD1 on 5 matching bases. Trimming pared 3 bases from V and 3 bases from J, leaving 9 bases between. This CDR3 is 15 amino acids long.

This clonotype was seen many times. V gene TRBV20-1 combines with J gene TRBJ1-5, with D hard to call. Trimming shortened V by 5 bases and J by 2 bases, and 7 bases separated the two germline ends. The CDR3 is made up of 12 amino acids. Germline V gene sequence: CDR1 DFQATT, CDR2 SNEGSKA (reference sequence). The CDR3 DNA follows: TGCAGTGCTCAGAGGGGCAATCAGCCCCAGCATTTT. Amino acids: CSAQRGNQPQHF.

The chain combines TRBV12-3 or TRBV12-4 with TRBJ2-7; 7 nucleotides match TRBD2. The J segment lost 7 bases and the V segment lost 5 bases, leaving 11 bases of the junction unmatched. The CDR3 extends over 14 amino acids. The CDR3 reads CASSPAGLPGEQYF. The CDR3 DNA sequence: TGTGCCAGCAGTCCAGCGGGGCTACCGGGGGAGCAGTACTTC.

The chain employs TRBV6-6 and TRBJ2-5; 8 bases map to TRBD2. The trim removed 6 bases at V and 1 base at J, leaving 13 bases unmatched. Germline V gives CDR1 MNHNY, CDR2 SVGAGI (reference sequence). This CDR3 is 17 amino acids long. DNA for the CDR3: TGTGCCAGCAGCCCGCTTAGGAGCGGGGGCCTCCAAGAGACCCAGTACTTC. Residues: CASSPLRSGGLQETQYF.